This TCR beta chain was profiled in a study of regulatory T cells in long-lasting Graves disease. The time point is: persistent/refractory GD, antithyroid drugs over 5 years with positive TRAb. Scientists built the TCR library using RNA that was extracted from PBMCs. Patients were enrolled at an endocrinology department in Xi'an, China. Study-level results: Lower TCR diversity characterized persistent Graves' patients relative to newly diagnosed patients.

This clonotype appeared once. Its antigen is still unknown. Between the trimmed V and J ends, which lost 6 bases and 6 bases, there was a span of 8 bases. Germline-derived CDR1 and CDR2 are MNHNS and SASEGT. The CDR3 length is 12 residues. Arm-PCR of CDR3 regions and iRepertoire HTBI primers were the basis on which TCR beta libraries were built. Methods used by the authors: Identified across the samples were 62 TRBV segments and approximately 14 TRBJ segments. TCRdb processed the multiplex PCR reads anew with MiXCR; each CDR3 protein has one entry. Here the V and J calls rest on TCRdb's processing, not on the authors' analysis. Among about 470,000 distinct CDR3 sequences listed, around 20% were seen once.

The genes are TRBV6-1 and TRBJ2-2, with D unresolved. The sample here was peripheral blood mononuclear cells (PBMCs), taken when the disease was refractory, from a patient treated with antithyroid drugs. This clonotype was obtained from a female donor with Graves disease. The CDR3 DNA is TGTGCCAGCAGACAATGGCCCGGGGAGCTGTTTTTT. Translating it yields CASRQWPGELFF.